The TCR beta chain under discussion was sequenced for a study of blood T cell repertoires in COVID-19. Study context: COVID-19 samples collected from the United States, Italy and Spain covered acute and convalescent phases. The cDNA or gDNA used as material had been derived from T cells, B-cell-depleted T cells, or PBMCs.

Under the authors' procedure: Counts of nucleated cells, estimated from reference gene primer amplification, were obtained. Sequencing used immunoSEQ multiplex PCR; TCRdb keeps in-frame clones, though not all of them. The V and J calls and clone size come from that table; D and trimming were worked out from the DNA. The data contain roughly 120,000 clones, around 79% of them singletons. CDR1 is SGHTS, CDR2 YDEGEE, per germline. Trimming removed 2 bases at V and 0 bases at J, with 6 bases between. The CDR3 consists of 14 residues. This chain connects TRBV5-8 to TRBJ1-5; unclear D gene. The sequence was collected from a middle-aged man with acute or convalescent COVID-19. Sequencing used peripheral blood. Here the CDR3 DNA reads TGTGCCAGCAGCTTCGGGGATAGCAATCAGCCCCAGCATTTT. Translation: CASSFGDSNQPQHF.